The source of this T cell receptor beta chain is a study of T cell changes during pregnancy in multiple sclerosis. The V end lost 5 bases, the J end lost 2 bases, and 9 bases lay between the germline ends. The CDR3 runs 13 residues. Per germline, CDR1 KGHSH and CDR2 LQKENI. Generated by immunoSEQ multiplex PCR, the TCRdb table keeps only in-frame clones and is missing some. The sample shows some 80,000 clones, about 94% of them seen only once. This clone was found a few times. Sequenced here: CD4+ T cells from peripheral blood mononuclear cells, sampled after pregnancy. The chain joins TRBV18 to TRBJ1-1, with D tentatively TRBD1 (6 bases). The receptor was isolated from a female donor with multiple sclerosis, enrolled in a pregnancy study. In DNA, the CDR3 is TGTGCCAGCTCAAGGACAGATAACACTGAAGCTTTCTTT. Translating gives CASSRTDNTEAFF.